The T cell receptor (beta chain) described here comes from a study of T cells in Graves' hyperthyroidism and ophthalmopathy. The wider study: Blood was drawn when the patient was first diagnosed and still untreated.

About this clonotype: The antigen is not known.

TCR beta CDR3 regions were amplified from RNA transcripts. The TCR CDR3 was amplified in a first-round RT-PCR using the HTBI primer set. TCRdb reprocessed the multiplex PCR reads with MiXCR, giving one entry per CDR3 protein. The sample has around 760,000 distinct CDR3 sequences, approximately 36% seen once; the top ten hold roughly 30%. Regarding the study as a whole: Most clonotypes expanded in thyroid above 0.001 were likewise present in blood.

V lost 8 bases and J lost 9; bases outside the gene matches: 18. The CDR3 spans 15 residues. Germline V gene sequence: CDR1 LNHNV, CDR2 YYDKDF (reference sequence). Used for diagnoses were clinical symptoms, serum thyroxine and TRAb, thyroid ultrasound and orbital computed tomography. PBMCs came from less than 11 ml fresh peripheral blood. V is TRBV15 and J is TRBJ2-5; 7 positions agree with TRBD2. Source material: blood. This TCR was sampled from a woman aged 40-49 years with Graves' hyperthyroidism. The DNA for the CDR3 is TGTGCCACCGGGAGTGGAGGCGGGGGAAGCCAGCCCCAGTACTTC. Translated, it gives CATGSGGGGSQPQYF.